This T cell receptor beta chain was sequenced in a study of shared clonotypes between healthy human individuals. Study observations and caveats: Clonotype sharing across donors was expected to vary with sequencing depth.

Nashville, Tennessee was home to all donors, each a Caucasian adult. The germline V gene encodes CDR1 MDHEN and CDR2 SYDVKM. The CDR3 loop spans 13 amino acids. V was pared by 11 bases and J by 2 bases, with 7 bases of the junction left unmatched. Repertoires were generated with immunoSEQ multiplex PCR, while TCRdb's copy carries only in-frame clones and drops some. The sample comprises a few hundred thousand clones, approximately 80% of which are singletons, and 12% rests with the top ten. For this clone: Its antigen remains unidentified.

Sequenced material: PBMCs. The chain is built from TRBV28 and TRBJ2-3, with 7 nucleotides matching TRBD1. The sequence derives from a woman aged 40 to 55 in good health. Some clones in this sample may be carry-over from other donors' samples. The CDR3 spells CAGKGQITDTQYF. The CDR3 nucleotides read TGTGCCGGGAAGGGACAGATCACAGATACGCAGTATTTT.